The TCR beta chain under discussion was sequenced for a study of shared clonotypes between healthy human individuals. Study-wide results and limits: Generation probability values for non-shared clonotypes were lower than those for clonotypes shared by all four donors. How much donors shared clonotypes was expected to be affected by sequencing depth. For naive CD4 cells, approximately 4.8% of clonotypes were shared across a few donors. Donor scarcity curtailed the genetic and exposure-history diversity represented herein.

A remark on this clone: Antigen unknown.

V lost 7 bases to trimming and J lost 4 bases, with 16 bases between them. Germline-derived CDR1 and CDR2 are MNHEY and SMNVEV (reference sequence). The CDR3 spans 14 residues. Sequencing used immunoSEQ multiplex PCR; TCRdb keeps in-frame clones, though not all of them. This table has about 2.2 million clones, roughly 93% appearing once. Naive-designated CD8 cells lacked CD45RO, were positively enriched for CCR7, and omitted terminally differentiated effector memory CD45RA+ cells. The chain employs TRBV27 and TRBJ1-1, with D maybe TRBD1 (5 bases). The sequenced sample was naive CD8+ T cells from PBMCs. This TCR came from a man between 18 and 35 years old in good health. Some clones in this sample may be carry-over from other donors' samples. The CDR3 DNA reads TGTGCCAGCACCCTCGTGGGGGGGAGCACTGAAGCTTTCTTT. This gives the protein CASTLVGGSTEAFF.